This T cell receptor beta chain originates from a study of T cell repertoires in cytomegalovirus infection. Study-wide background: Matching HLA type, along with CMV infection, was indicated by public TCR beta signatures. The study's findings and limits: Public TCR beta family frequency separated CMV-and-HLA carriers, including in an independent cohort. CMV-specific TCR beta clonotypes restricted by HLA-C were the ones dominating the ex vivo response.

Trimming took off 4 bases at V and 4 bases at J, with 14 bases between the two ends. The CDR3 is 14 residues long. Germline V CDR1 and CDR2: SGHNT, YYREEE (reference sequence). This clonotype was picked up a small number of times. Its cognate antigen is unknown. TCRdb analysed the reads with MiXCR anew, one entry per CDR3 protein. The table includes some 480,000 distinct CDR3 sequences, around a third detected once. This TCR came from a human donor in good health (CMV status not recorded). Some clones in this sample may be carry-over from other donors' samples. This sample comprised cultured PBMCs, obtained from culture after CMV antigen stimulation. The V call is TRBV5-4, the J call TRBJ1-1; tentative D call: TRBD1 (5 bases). Here the CDR3 reads CASSLGKGSTEAFF. In nucleotides, the CDR3 is TGTGCCAGCAGCCTTGGAAAGGGGAGCACTGAAGCTTTCTTT.